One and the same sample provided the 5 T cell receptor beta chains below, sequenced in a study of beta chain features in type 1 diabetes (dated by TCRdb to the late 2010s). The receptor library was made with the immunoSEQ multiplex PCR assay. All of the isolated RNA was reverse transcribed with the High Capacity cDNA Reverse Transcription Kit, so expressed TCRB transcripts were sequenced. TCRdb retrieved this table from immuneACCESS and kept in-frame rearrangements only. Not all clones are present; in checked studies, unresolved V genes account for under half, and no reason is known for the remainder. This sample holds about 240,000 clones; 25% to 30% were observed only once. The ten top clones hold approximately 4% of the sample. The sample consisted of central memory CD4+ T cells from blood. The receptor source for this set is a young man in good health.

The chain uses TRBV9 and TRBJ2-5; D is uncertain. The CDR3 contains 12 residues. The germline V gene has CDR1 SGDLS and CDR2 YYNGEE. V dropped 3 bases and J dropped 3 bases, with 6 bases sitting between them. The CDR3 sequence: CASSGQEETQYF. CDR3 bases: TGTGCCAGCAGCGGACAAGAAGAGACCCAGTACTTC.

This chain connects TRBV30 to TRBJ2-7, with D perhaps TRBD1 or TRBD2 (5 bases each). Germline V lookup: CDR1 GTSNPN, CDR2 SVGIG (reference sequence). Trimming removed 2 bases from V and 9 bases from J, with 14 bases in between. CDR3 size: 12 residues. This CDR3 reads CAWSPPGTGQYF. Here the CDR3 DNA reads TGTGCCTGGAGTCCGCCAGGGACGGGGCAGTACTTC.

Here the CDR3 reads CASSQTQGALVKTQYF. The CDR3 DNA sequence: TGCGCCAGCAGCCAAACACAGGGAGCTTTGGTGAAGACCCAGTACTTC. The chain employs TRBV5-1 and TRBJ2-5; TRBD1 might be the D (6 bases). The V end lost 4 bases, the J end lost 6 bases, and 22 bases lay between the germline ends. Germline-derived CDR1 and CDR2 are SGHRS and YFSETQ. The CDR3 is made up of 16 amino acids.

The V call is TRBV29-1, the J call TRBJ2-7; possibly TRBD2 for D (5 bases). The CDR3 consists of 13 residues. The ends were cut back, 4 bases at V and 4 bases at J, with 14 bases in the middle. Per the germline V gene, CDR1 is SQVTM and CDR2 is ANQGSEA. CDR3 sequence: CSVAERAGYEQYF. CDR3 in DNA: TGCAGCGTTGCGGAGAGGGCCGGGTACGAGCAGTACTTC.

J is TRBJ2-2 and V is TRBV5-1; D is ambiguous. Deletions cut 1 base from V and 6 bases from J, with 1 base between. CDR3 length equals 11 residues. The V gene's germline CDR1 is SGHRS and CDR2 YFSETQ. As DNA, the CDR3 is TGCGCCAGCAGCTTGTCCGGGGAGCTGTTTTTT. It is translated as CASSLSGELFF.